This entry lists 18 T cell receptor beta chains sequenced from one sample in a study of blood T cell repertoires in COVID-19. Repertoires were generated with immunoSEQ multiplex PCR, while TCRdb's copy carries only in-frame clones and drops some. The sample holds roughly 59,000 clones; around 73% are singletons and the top ten take roughly 12%. The sample taken for sequencing was peripheral blood. These receptors were taken from a man older than 75 with acute or convalescent COVID-19.

The rearrangement joins TRBV6-5 to TRBJ1-2; D is ambiguous. Germline V gene data show CDR1 as MNHEY and CDR2 as SVGAGI. The CDR3 is made up of 13 amino acids. Trimming took off 0 bases at V and 2 bases at J, with 4 bases between the two ends. In DNA form, the CDR3 reads TGTGCCAGCAGTTACTCGAGCAACTATGGCTACACCTTC. The encoded protein is CASSYSSNYGYTF.

The chain links TRBV11-3 to TRBJ2-7; TRBD2 might be the D (5 bases). This CDR3 comprises 14 residues. V shed 2 bases and J shed 5 bases, with 13 bases lying between them. In germline, CDR1 is SGHNT, CDR2 YENEEA. The CDR3 here is CASSLNPGLHEQYF. The CDR3 coding sequence is TGTGCCAGCAGCTTAAACCCGGGATTACACGAGCAGTACTTC. Full variable domain (remainder filled in from reference TRBV11-3 and TRBJ2-7): EAGVVQSPRYKIIEKKQPVAFWCNPISGHNTLYWYLQNLGQGPELLIRYENEEAVDDSQLPKDRFSAERLKGVDSTLKIQPAELGDSAVYLCASSLNPGLHEQYFGPGTRLTVT.

V and J are TRBV27 and TRBJ2-2; unclear D gene. The germline V and J ends were trimmed by 5 bases and 8 bases, with 15 bases remaining between them. Germline lookup yields CDR1 MNHEY and CDR2 SMNVEV (reference sequence). This CDR3 contains 14 residues. CDR3 DNA sequence: TGTGCCAGCAGTGCCCTCCTCGGTCCAGGGGAGCTGTTTTTT. Translating it yields CASSALLGPGELFF.

The V call is TRBV7-9, the J call TRBJ2-1; 8 bases agree with TRBD2. Trimming took 4 bases from V and 8 from J; bases not matched to a gene: 13. Per germline, CDR1 SEHNR and CDR2 FQNEAQ (reference sequence). The length of the CDR3 is 16 residues. The CDR3 DNA follows: TGTGCCAGCAGCTCCCCTGACTCGGGGGGGCAGCATGAGCAGTTCTTC. Translating gives CASSSPDSGGQHEQFF.

V usage is TRBV4-1 and J usage is TRBJ2-2, with D possibly matching TRBD1 (6 bases). Germline V gives CDR1 MGHRA, CDR2 YSYEKL. This CDR3 region has 16 residues. V was pared by 1 base and J by 8 bases, with 17 bases between. DNA of the CDR3: TGCGCCAGCAGCCAAGGGGGTCTTCAGGGGAGAGGGGAGCTGTTTTTT. The encoded protein is CASSQGGLQGRGELFF.

V is TRBV7-8 and J is TRBJ2-1, with TRBD2 matching over 8 bases. The junction had 7 bases not matched to a gene; V was cut back by 5 bases and J by 1 base. Germline CDR1 and CDR2: SGHVS and FQNEAQ. The CDR3 contains 16 residues. The chain's CDR3 is CASSEIAGPSYNEQFF. DNA of the CDR3: TGTGCCAGCAGCGAAATAGCGGGACCTTCCTACAATGAGCAGTTCTTC.

The CDR3 DNA follows: TGTGCCAGCAGCTTAAGTTCAGGGAACACTGAAGCTTTCTTT. Translated, it gives CASSLSSGNTEAFF. The chain combines TRBV11-3 with TRBJ1-1; D is undetermined. CDR1 is SGHNT and CDR2 is YENEEA in the germline V gene. The CDR3 length is 14 residues. V gave up 2 bases and J gave up 1 base, with 8 bases separating them.

The genes are TRBV28 and TRBJ2-7; 8 bases fit TRBD2. The CDR3 covers 14 residues. The germline CDR1 and CDR2 sequences are MDHEN and SYDVKM. J gave up 2 bases and V 6 bases, and 6 bases lay outside the gene matches. The CDR3 DNA reads TGTGCCAGCAGACCCGGGACTAGGACCTACGAGCAGTACTTC. Its translation is CASRPGTRTYEQYF.

CDR3 DNA sequence: TGTGCCAGCAGCTTAAGTGGAGGGGCGGCAGATACGCAGTATTTT. Encoded protein: CASSLSGGAADTQYF. J is TRBJ2-3 and V is TRBV7-8; D perhaps matches TRBD2 (6 bases). This CDR3 is 15 amino acids long. The germline CDR1 and CDR2 sequences are SGHVS and FQNEAQ. The ends were cut back, 2 bases at V and 4 bases at J, with 13 bases in the middle. The full variable domain, in which reference TRBV7-8 and TRBJ2-3 provide the parts outside the CDR3, is GAGVSQSPRYKVAKRGQDVALRCDPISGHVSLFWYQQALGQGPEFLTYFQNEAQLDKSGLPSDRFFAERPEGSVSTLKIQRTQQEDSAVYLCASSLSGGAADTQYFGPGTRLTVL.

This clone was recorded once. J is TRBJ1-1 and V is TRBV2; TRBD1 matches 7 bases. V gave up 6 bases and J gave up 6 bases; unmatched junction bases: 16. This CDR3 has 16 residues. Germline-derived CDR1 and CDR2 are SNHLY and FYNNEI. The CDR3 region has the DNA TGTGCCAGCAGCGTGGATGGTAACAGGGGAGTATCTGAAGCTTTCTTT. It yields the protein CASSVDGNRGVSEAFF.

V and J are TRBV2 and TRBJ1-5; no reliable D call. The CDR3 is 14 amino acids. Trimming shortened V by 4 bases and J by 0 bases, and 7 bases separated the two germline ends. Per germline, CDR1 SNHLY and CDR2 FYNNEI. CDR3 sequence (DNA): TGTGCCAGCAGTGGGCAGGTTAGCAATCAGCCCCAGCATTTT. This sequence encodes CASSGQVSNQPQHF.

The chain couples TRBV5-1 to TRBJ2-5; TRBD2 matches 8 bases. The V gene's germline CDR1 is SGHRS and CDR2 YFSETQ. The V gene end was trimmed by 5 bases and the J gene end by 4 bases; junction bases not matched to a gene: 10. There are 15 residues in the CDR3. The CDR3 region is CASSTSGSWGETQYF. Here the CDR3 DNA reads TGCGCCAGCAGTACAAGCGGGAGTTGGGGAGAGACCCAGTACTTC. The whole variable domain, filled in from reference TRBV5-1 and TRBJ2-5, reads KAGVTQTPRYLIKTRGQQVTLSCSPISGHRSVSWYQQTPGQGLQFLFEYFSETQRNKGNFPGRFSGRQFSNSRSEMNVSTLELGDSALYLCASSTSGSWGETQYFGPGTRLLVL.

Only one count was recorded for this clone. V gene TRBV7-6 combines with J gene TRBJ2-5; 10 bases match TRBD2. Germline CDR1 SGHVS, CDR2 FNYEAQ. CDR3 length: 15 amino acids. J gave up 2 bases and V 4 bases, and 4 bases lay outside the gene matches. The CDR3, as DNA: TGTGCCAGCAGCTCTAGCGGGAGAAGTCAAGAGACCCAGTACTTC. This codes for CASSSSGRSQETQYF.

CDR3 loop: CASSTSGLHTGELFF. In DNA, the CDR3 is TGCGCCAGCAGCACTAGCGGGCTACACACCGGGGAGCTGTTTTTT. V usage is TRBV5-1 and J usage is TRBJ2-2; 9 bases align to TRBD2. Per germline, CDR1 SGHRS and CDR2 YFSETQ. The V and J ends lost 4 bases and 3 bases, in that order; junction bases with no gene match: 4. The CDR3 runs to 15 residues.

V and J are TRBV5-1 and TRBJ1-2, with 7 bases matching TRBD1. Trimming at V came to 2 bases and at J to 4 bases, leaving 8 bases not matched to a gene. CDR3 length: 15 amino acids. Germline-derived CDR1 and CDR2 are SGHRS and YFSETQ. CDR3 sequence: CASSLYLGTVYGYTF. Written as DNA, the CDR3 is TGCGCCAGCAGCTTATATCTCGGGACAGTCTATGGCTACACCTTC.

CDR3: CASNDRSLGEQYF. The CDR3 bases are TGTGCCAGCAACGACAGGTCTCTTGGCGAGCAGTACTTC. The chain recombines TRBV6-5 with TRBJ2-7; D may be TRBD1 (6 bases). The CDR3 has 13 amino acids. The V gene's germline CDR1 is MNHEY and CDR2 SVGAGI. V was trimmed by 7 bases and J by 6 bases, leaving 16 bases between them.

This chain links TRBV5-1 with TRBJ1-2, with D possibly being TRBD1 (6 bases). The CDR3 runs to 14 residues. Per the germline V gene, CDR1 is SGHRS and CDR2 is YFSETQ. V lost 4 bases and J lost 4, with 14 bases in between. CDR3: CASSEQGLSYGYTF. The DNA of the CDR3 is TGCGCCAGCAGCGAACAGGGTCTGAGCTATGGCTACACCTTC.

The chain carries TRBV10-1 and TRBJ1-2; D is possibly TRBD1 (5 bases). CDR1 and CDR2 from the germline V gene are WNHNN and SYGVQD (reference sequence). This CDR3 is built from 13 residues. Trimming left V 5 bases short and J 6 bases short, with 13 bases between. The CDR3 DNA sequence: TGCGCCAGCAGTAATACCAGGGCGGATGGCTACACCTTC. Translated: CASSNTRADGYTF.